Given below is one TCR beta chain in context. This clone was counted a single time. Its cognate antigen has yet to be identified. It has no much larger one-base neighbor in the sample; base qualities were not kept. The sample holds other DNA sequences that translate to the same CDR3. Using the deep immunoSEQ assay, TCR CDR3 regions were amplified from genomic DNA by multiplex PCR. Genomic DNA extracted from each cell subset was distributed evenly over all wells of several immunoSEQ 96-well plates, and each plate served as one replicate. For sorted subsets, around 200 ng genomic DNA, equal to tens of thousands of T cell genomes, was loaded into each replicate PCR. The purified libraries were quantified using a Qubit 3.0 fluorometer, sized with a Bioanalyzer 2100, and then quantified again using the KAPA Library Quantification kit. A separate single-read 150-cycle Illumina NextSeq 550 flow cell was used to sequence each immunoSEQ 96-well plate. In the original analysis: Because the immunoSEQ output held only junctional sequences and lacked quality scores, the filtering could not match the filtering applied to full-length reads. Sequences were annotated with PyIR, a Python wrapper for IgBLAST v1.9, and V/J genes and CDR3 were assigned using IMGT germline references. Reads were filtered out if the reads had weak V/J assignments (E-value above 1e-6), no CDR3, stop codons, out-of-frame junctions, or ambiguous translated residues. V3J clonotypes were defined by identical inferred V gene, J gene, and CDR3 amino acid sequence. Percentage overlap between repertoires was calculated by dividing the number of shared unique clonotypes by the size of the smaller repertoire. Three approaches were used to assess repertoire richness: RTK rarefaction, the Chao1 estimator, and Recon v2.1 estimates of unobserved clonotypes. Generation probabilities were computed with OLGA for all TCRbeta clonotypes obtained by the gDNA method from several donors. As stored in TCRdb, this immuneACCESS dataset retains in-frame rearrangements with V and J assigned. A fraction of the clones does not appear; measured against another copy, unresolved V genes explain less than half of the discrepancy, and the remainder lacks a known reason. D and trimming were read from the DNA, whereas the V and J calls and clone size are those reported in that table. The sample yields millions of clones; 85% to 95% were counted once. Of the sample, under 2% falls within the top ten clones.

The sample originates from a study of shared clonotypes between healthy human individuals (dated by TCRdb to between 2020 and 2021). About the investigation overall: A few men and two women, aged 18 to 49 years, made up the cohort. Between about 0.9 and 10 billion PBMCs per donor were obtained by leukapheresis. The study deeply sequenced blood TCR repertoires of five healthy adults to estimate repertoire size and the extent of clonotype sharing between individuals. Per donor, three plates each were used for CD4 naive and CD4 memory, two for CD8 naive, and one for CD8 memory. To increase sequencing depth and limit assay-specific biases, TCR repertoire library preparation and sequencing were carried out by different laboratories using diverse techniques. On the study overall, not on this receptor specifically: Sharing across several donors was observed for about 5% of naive CD4, over 3% of naive CD8, over 2% of memory CD4, and roughly 0.43% of memory CD8 clonotypes. Only blood was sampled, and tissue TCR repertoires likely differ from those in blood. Compared with non-shared clonotypes, clonotypes shared by all four sorted-subset donors had higher generation probabilities. The small number of donors limited the genetic and exposure-history diversity represented. Even with the large sequencing depth, rarefaction of the sorted-subset datasets indicated that sequencing was incomplete. Naive subsets generally had larger estimated clonotype richness than memory subsets did. Pairwise subsampling led to the expectation that sequencing depth would affect the degree of clonotype sharing among donors.

CD8 naive samples consisted of CD45RO-negative cells that were positively selected for CCR7, yielding a CD45RA+CCR7+ population without TemRA cells. The donors were healthy, HIV-negative adults who had no recently reported acute infections or vaccinations. All donors were Caucasian adults living in Nashville, Tennessee, USA. Blood was obtained by leukapheresis, after which PBMCs were separated by Ficoll-Histopaque density gradient centrifugation and cryopreserved in liquid nitrogen vapor phase. Analytical flow cytometry was used to check the purity and quantity of every magnetically sorted T cell population. Each sorted fraction had its genomic DNA isolated and then quantified by UV absorbance on a Nanodrop 2000c. At the junction V is shortened by 0 bases and J by 0 bases, with 9 bases in between. The CDR3, cysteine through phenylalanine, is 15 amino acids long. Just the 45-base CDR3 DNA is kept, in frame starting at base 1. The germline V gene supplies CDR1 MGHRA and CDR2 YSYEKL.

The TCR comes from a man between 18 and 35 years old in good health. Some clones in this sample may be carry-over from other donors' samples. The specimen was naive CD8+ T cells from PBMCs. The cell subset or site label on this specimen signifies: CD45RA+CCR7+. The rearranged segments are TRBV4-1 and TRBJ2-7; the D gene assignment is ambiguous. The sequence in DNA is TGCGCCAGCAGCCAAGAAGGACGGAGCTCCTACGAGCAGTACTTC. It is translated as CASSQEGRSSYEQYF.